This entry features one T cell receptor beta chain sequence. Its antigen is unknown. One end of the junction is discordant with germline, which a read error may explain. The CDR3 loop spans 16 amino acids. The sample belongs to a study of tumor and adjacent non-tumor tissue in lung cancer. This sample's RNA came from whole unsorted tissue. TCRbeta libraries were built with three rounds of nested PCR, modified from ARM-PCR. One entry per CDR3 protein results from TCRdb running MiXCR on the multiplex PCR reads. The top ten clones hold about 28% of a sample with about 66,000 distinct CDR3 sequences, roughly 72% of them seen once. Study observations and caveats: Normal lung showed higher cumulative top 100 clone frequency than tumor. TCR diversity was significantly greater in tumor than normal lung tissue.

The sequenced material came from lung tumor tissue. The J gene is TRBJ2-1, the V gene TRBV12-3 or TRBV12-4, with 8 bases lining up with TRBD2. This TCR came from a man aged 55 to 70 with non-small cell lung cancer. The CDR3 loop is CVSTTSGSGSYNEQFF. The CDR3 DNA follows: TGTGTCAGCACCACCAGCGGGAGTGGCTCCTACAATGAGCAGTTCTTC.